This entry is about one T cell receptor beta chain. The antigen is undetermined. The sample originates from a study of cytomegalovirus exposure and HLA in healthy donors. The protocol was immunoSEQ multiplex PCR, while the TCRdb copy is restricted to in-frame clones and leaves out a portion. The sample lists about 56,000 clones; 85% to 95% were seen once. The germline V gene encodes CDR1 SNHLY and CDR2 FYNNEI. The CDR3 runs 12 residues. Trimming pared 5 bases from V and 4 bases from J, leaving 9 bases between. The donors belonged to the roughly 130-subject validation cohort, separate from the 666-subject first cohort. Regarding the study as a whole: Rarity characterized most TCR sequences, yet some public TCRs appeared in many donors. The study listed 164 cytomegalovirus-associated TCR beta chains. The tendency of first-cohort TCR clusters to co-occur in the roughly 120 validation repertoires was identified by a subsequent analysis.

The source of this sequence is a young man in good health and CMV-seronegative. The source material was PBMCs. The chain recombines TRBV2 with TRBJ2-7; D is possibly TRBD2 (6 bases). The CDR3 DNA sequence: TGTGCCAGCAGTATTGGGACTTACGAGCAGTACTTC. It yields the protein CASSIGTYEQYF.